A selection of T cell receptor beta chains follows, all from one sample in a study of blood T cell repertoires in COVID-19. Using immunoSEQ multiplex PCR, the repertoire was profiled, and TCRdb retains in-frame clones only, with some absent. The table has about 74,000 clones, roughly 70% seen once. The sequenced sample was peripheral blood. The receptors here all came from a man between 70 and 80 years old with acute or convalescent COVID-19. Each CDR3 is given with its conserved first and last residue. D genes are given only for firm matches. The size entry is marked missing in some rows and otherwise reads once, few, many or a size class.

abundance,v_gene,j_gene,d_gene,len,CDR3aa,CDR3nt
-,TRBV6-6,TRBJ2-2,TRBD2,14,CASIRTSGTGELFF,TGTGCCAGCATTCGGACTAGCGGGACCGGGGAGCTGTTTTTT
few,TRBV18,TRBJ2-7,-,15,CASSPPGQQNYEQYF,TGTGCCAGCTCACCCCCCGGACAGCAAAATTACGAGCAGTACTTC
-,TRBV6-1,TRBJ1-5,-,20,CASSETQGKGTTYSNQPQHF,TGTGCCAGCAGTGAAACGCAGGGAAAAGGGACAACTTATAGCAATCAGCCCCAGCATTTT
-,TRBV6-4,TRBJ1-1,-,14,CASSLGTGNTEAFF,TGTGCCAGCAGCTTGGGTACAGGGAACACTGAAGCTTTCTTT
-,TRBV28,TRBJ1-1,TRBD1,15,CASSLSRQGNTEAFF,TGTGCCAGCAGTTTATCACGACAGGGGAACACTGAAGCTTTCTTT
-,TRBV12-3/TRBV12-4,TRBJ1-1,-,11,CASNNGSGAFF,TGTGCCAGCAACAACGGGAGTGGAGCTTTCTTT
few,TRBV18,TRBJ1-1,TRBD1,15,CASSSSTGGGPEAFF,TGTGCCAGCTCATCTAGCACAGGGGGAGGGCCTGAAGCTTTCTTT
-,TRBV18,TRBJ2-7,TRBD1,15,CASSPPGTGAAEQYF,TGTGCCAGCTCACCCCCCGGGACAGGGGCGGCCGAGCAGTACTTC
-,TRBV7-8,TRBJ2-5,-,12,CASSPQGETQYF,TGTGCCAGCAGCCCTCAGGGAGAGACCCAGTACTTC
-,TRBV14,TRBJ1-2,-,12,CASSQAGLGYTF,TGTGCCAGCAGCCAAGCAGGTCTCGGCTACACCTTC
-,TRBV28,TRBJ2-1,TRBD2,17,CASSPLAGGLSYNEQFF,TGTGCCAGCAGTCCACTAGCGGGAGGCCTCTCCTACAATGAGCAGTTCTTC
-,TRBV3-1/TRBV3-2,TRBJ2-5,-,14,CASSRRQTQETQYF,TGTGCCAGCAGCCGTCGACAAACCCAAGAGACCCAGTACTTC
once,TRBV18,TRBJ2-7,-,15,CASSPGPQEPSEQYF,TGTGCCAGCTCACCAGGGCCACAGGAACCCAGCGAGCAGTACTTC
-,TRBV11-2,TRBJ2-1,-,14,CASSLRLGGDEQFF,TGTGCCAGCAGCTTAAGACTAGGAGGGGATGAGCAGTTCTTC
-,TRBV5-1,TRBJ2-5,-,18,CASSSGVGIGILKETQYF,TGCGCCAGCAGCTCAGGGGTTGGGATAGGTATACTGAAAGAGACCCAGTACTTC
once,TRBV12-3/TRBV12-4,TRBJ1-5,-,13,CASSLGGLGPQHF,TGTGCCAGCAGTTTGGGGGGGCTTGGGCCCCAGCATTTT
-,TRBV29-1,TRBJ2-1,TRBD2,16,CSVGGTSGAGSNEQFF,TGCAGCGTGGGGGGAACTAGCGGGGCGGGTAGCAATGAGCAGTTCTTC
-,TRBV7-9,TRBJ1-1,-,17,CASSSRDTTWPNTEAFF,TGTGCCAGCAGCTCCCGGGACACCACTTGGCCGAACACTGAAGCTTTCTTT
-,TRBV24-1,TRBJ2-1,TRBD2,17,CATSDLASGDSYNEQFF,TGTGCCACCAGTGATTTGGCTAGCGGTGACTCCTACAATGAGCAGTTCTTC
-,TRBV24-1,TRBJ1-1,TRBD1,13,CATRGQGSTEAFF,TGTGCCACCAGGGGACAGGGTTCGACTGAAGCTTTCTTT
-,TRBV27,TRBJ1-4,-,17,CASSLGHEIVPNEKLFF,TGTGCCAGCAGTTTGGGACACGAGATCGTACCTAATGAAAAACTGTTTTTT
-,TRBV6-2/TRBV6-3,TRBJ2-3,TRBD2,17,CASSPYRTSGSTDTQYF,TGTGCCAGCAGCCCCTATAGGACTAGCGGGAGCACAGATACGCAGTATTTT
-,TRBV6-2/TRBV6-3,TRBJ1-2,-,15,CASSPLQAVYYGYTF,TGTGCCAGCAGTCCACTACAGGCGGTATACTATGGCTACACCTTC
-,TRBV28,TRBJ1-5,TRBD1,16,CASSDTTGPSNQPQHF,TGTGCCAGCAGCGACACGACAGGGCCTAGCAATCAGCCCCAGCATTTT
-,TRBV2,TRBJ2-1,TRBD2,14,CASSQGYGGGEQFF,TGTGCCAGCAGCCAGGGCTATGGGGGGGGTGAGCAGTTCTTC
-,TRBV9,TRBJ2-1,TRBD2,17,CASSPLLASGGYNEQFF,TGTGCCAGCAGTCCCCTATTAGCTAGCGGAGGATACAATGAGCAGTTCTTC
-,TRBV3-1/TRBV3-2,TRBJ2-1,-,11,CASSLKAEQFF,TGTGCCAGCAGCCTCAAAGCGGAGCAGTTCTTC
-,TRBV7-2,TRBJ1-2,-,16,CASSLVGGAVNYGYTF,TGTGCCAGCAGCTTAGTTGGGGGCGCAGTCAACTATGGCTACACCTTC
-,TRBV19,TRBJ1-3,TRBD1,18,CASKPGQGARGFGNTIYF,TGTGCCAGTAAACCGGGACAGGGGGCGCGGGGATTCGGAAACACCATATATTTT
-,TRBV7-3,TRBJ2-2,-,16,CASTQTSLSHTGELFF,TGTGCCAGCACCCAAACTAGCTTGTCTCACACCGGGGAGCTGTTTTTT
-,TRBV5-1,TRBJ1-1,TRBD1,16,CASSLALGQGAREAFF,TGCGCCAGCAGCTTGGCCTTAGGACAGGGGGCTCGGGAAGCTTTCTTT
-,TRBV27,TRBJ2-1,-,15,CASSPPGLPANEQFF,TGTGCCAGCAGTCCTCCGGGACTCCCGGCCAATGAGCAGTTCTTC
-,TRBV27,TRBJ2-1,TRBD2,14,CASVAGGLYNEQFF,TGTGCCAGCGTAGCGGGAGGGTTGTACAATGAGCAGTTCTTC
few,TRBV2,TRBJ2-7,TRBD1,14,CASRWDRDSYEQYF,TGTGCCAGCAGGTGGGACAGGGACTCCTACGAGCAGTACTTC
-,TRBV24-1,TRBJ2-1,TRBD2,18,CATSARSLAGGPYNEQFF,TGTGCCACCAGTGCCAGGTCTCTAGCGGGAGGACCCTACAATGAGCAGTTCTTC
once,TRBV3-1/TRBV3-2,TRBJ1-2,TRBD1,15,CASSQAGGNNYGYTF,TGTGCCAGCAGCCAGGCAGGGGGGAATAACTATGGCTACACCTTC
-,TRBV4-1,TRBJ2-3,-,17,CASSQDYESSLLDTQYF,TGCGCCAGCAGCCAAGATTATGAGTCTAGTCTTTTGGATACGCAGTATTTT
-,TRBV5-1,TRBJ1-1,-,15,CASSLGGTSDTEAFF,TGCGCCAGCAGCTTGGGAGGCACCTCGGACACTGAAGCTTTCTTT
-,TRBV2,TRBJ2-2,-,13,CASRAGNTGELFF,TGTGCCAGCAGGGCGGGAAACACCGGGGAGCTGTTTTTT
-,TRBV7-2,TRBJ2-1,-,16,CASSQGPSAPYNEQFF,TGTGCCAGCAGCCAGGGGCCCAGCGCTCCCTACAATGAGCAGTTCTTC
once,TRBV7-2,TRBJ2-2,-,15,CASSLREGSTGELFF,TGTGCCAGCAGCTTAAGAGAGGGTTCCACCGGGGAGCTGTTTTTT
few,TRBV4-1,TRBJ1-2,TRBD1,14,CASSQTGQDDGYTF,TGCGCCAGCAGCCAGACGGGACAGGACGATGGCTACACCTTC
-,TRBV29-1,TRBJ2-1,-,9,CSVSGEQFF,TGCAGCGTTTCAGGGGAGCAGTTCTTC
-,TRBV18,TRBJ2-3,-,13,CASSPQPTDTQYF,TGTGCCAGCTCACCACAGCCTACAGATACGCAGTATTTT
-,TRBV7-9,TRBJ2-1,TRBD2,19,CASSYQTFTRGGRVHEQFF,TGTGCCAGCAGCTACCAAACCTTCACGCGGGGCGGGAGGGTCCATGAGCAGTTCTTC
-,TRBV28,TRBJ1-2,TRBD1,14,CASRPEGQGRGYTF,TGTGCCAGCAGGCCTGAAGGACAGGGCCGTGGCTACACCTTC
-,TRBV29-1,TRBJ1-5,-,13,CSVEGGGSQPQHF,TGCAGCGTTGAAGGAGGGGGTAGTCAGCCCCAGCATTTT
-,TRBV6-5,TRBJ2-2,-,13,CASSPAGTGELFF,TGTGCCAGCTCCCCTGCCGGCACCGGGGAGCTGTTTTTT
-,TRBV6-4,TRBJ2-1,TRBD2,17,CASKRSFGASGDNEQFF,TGTGCCAGCAAACGAAGTTTCGGGGCTAGCGGAGACAATGAGCAGTTCTTC
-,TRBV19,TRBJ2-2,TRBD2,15,CASSRGLADTGELFF,TGTGCCAGTAGTAGGGGACTAGCGGACACCGGGGAGCTGTTTTTT
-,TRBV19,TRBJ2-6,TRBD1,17,CASSTGTGLSGANVLTF,TGTGCCAGTAGTACCGGGACAGGACTCTCTGGGGCCAACGTCCTGACTTTC
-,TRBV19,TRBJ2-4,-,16,CASSTRDSAGKNIQYF,TGTGCCAGTAGTACGCGGGACTCGGCGGGCAAAAACATTCAGTACTTC
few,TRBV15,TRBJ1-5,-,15,CATSRDGLPNQPQHF,TGTGCCACCAGCAGAGATGGGCTTCCGAATCAGCCCCAGCATTTT
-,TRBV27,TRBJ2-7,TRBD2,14,CASSTWREGYEQYF,TGTGCCAGCAGTACCTGGCGGGAGGGTTACGAGCAGTACTTC
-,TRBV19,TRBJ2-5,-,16,CASSKVGQGGIETQYF,TGTGCCAGTAGTAAGGTCGGACAGGGAGGGATCGAGACCCAGTACTTC
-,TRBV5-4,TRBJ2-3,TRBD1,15,CASSSRDRGVDTQYF,TGTGCCAGCAGCTCCCGGGACAGGGGTGTAGATACGCAGTATTTT
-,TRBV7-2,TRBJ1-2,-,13,CASSLQGNYGYTF,TGTGCCAGCAGCTTACAGGGTAACTATGGCTACACCTTC
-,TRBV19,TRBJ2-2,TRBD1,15,CASSSDRGRTGELFF,TGTGCCAGTAGTTCCGACAGGGGAAGGACCGGGGAGCTGTTTTTT
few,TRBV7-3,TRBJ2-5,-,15,CASSLTGIWRETQYF,TGTGCCAGCAGCTTAACCGGGATTTGGCGGGAGACCCAGTACTTC